This T cell receptor (beta chain) was profiled in a study of OX40 agonist ivuxolimab in advanced cancers. Overall study results and limits: At doses 0.1 to 3.0 mg/kg, CD4+ and CD8+ clones expanded.

With V trimmed by 4 bases and J by 6 bases, 4 bases remained unmatched. The CDR3 is made up of 14 amino acids. Germline-derived CDR1 and CDR2 are MGHRA and YSYEKL. Measured with immunoSEQ multiplex PCR; TCRdb has only the in-frame clones, and not every one. The sample has several thousand clones, 75% to 80% seen once. This clone was seen just once. Its cognate antigen is unknown. This material consisted of CD4+ or CD8+ T cells sorted from blood, taken in a trial of the OX40 agonist ivuxolimab. The TCR comes from an adult with an advanced solid tumor such as melanoma, head and neck, liver or kidney cancer. The chain uses TRBV4-1 and TRBJ2-3; TRBD2 aligns across 10 bases. CDR3 region: CASSLGLAMDTQYF. CDR3 sequence (DNA): TGCGCCAGCAGCCTGGGACTAGCGATGGATACGCAGTATTTT.